This T cell receptor (beta chain) was documented in a study of CD8+CD57+ T cells in acquired aplastic anemia. Study-level information: The mean DNA yield obtained from sorted CD4+ and CD8+ cells came to 3 to 3.5 ug. Healthy donors yielded some 11 million CD4+ cell reads on average.

V was trimmed by 4 bases and J by 1 base, leaving 11 bases between them. Germline values: CDR1 MNHEY, CDR2 SMNVEV (reference sequence). CDR3 size: 14 residues. Remarks on this clonotype: Antigen specificity is unknown.

Study-level points and caveats: Patients and controls had in common 25 to 30 CD8+ CDR3 sequences.

Investigators profiled TCR beta VDJ and CDR3 from genomic DNA template. TCRdb re-derived calls from the reads in MiXCR, one entry per CDR3 protein. The repertoire has fewer than 250,000 distinct CDR3 sequences, 54% of them found once; the top ten carry 16%. This chain uses TRBV27 with TRBJ2-7; TRBD1 might be the D (5 bases). The sequence came from a human donor in good health, serving as a control. The sequenced sample consisted of sorted CD4+, CD8+, or CD8+CD57+ T cells (not recorded which) from PBMCs. The CDR3 region is CASSWRTGSYEQYF. The CDR3 DNA reads as TGTGCCAGCAGTTGGCGAACAGGTTCCTACGAGCAGTACTTC.